These 7 T cell receptor beta chains share one sample of origin, sequenced in a study of Graves' ophthalmopathy and Graves' hyperthyroidism. As the template, RNA transcripts were used to amplify TCR beta CDR3 regions. Second-round multiplex PCR came after first-round RT-PCR with HTBI primers. TCRdb itself ran the multiplex PCR reads through MiXCR, one entry per CDR3 protein. In the table there are more than 550,000 distinct CDR3 sequences, over 40% of which are singletons. Input material: peripheral blood. The receptors here all came from an adult man with Graves' ophthalmopathy.

This clonotype was seen only a few times. The chain is built from TRBV20-1 and TRBJ2-7; D remains unclear. Germline CDR1 DFQATT, CDR2 SNEGSKA (reference sequence). Trimming removed 3 bases at V and 6 bases at J, with 12 bases between. The length of the CDR3 is 12 residues. CDR3 residues: CSARFAGSEQYF. The CDR3 region has the DNA TGCAGTGCTAGGTTTGCAGGAAGCGAGCAGTACTTC.

This clonotype was seen a handful of times. The chain joins TRBV9 to TRBJ2-2; TRBD2 aligns across 8 bases. The CDR3 runs 20 residues. Germline V gene lookup returns CDR1 SGDLS and CDR2 YYNGEE. Trimming took 3 bases from V and 0 from J; bases not matched to a gene: 16. The CDR3 reads CASSERPQTSGVTNTGELFF. The CDR3 bases are TGTGCCAGCAGCGAGAGACCCCAAACTAGCGGAGTGACGAACACCGGGGAGCTGTTTTTT. Full variable domain (missing parts from reference TRBV9 and TRBJ2-2): DSGVTQTPKHLITATGQRVTLRCSPRSGDLSVYWYQQSLDQGLQFLIQYYNGEERAKGNILERFSAQQFPDLHSELNLSSLELGDSALYFCASSERPQTSGVTNTGELFFGEGSRLTVL.

This clonotype was seen more than once but under ten times. Here the CDR3 DNA reads TGTGCCAGCAGAGAGGGACCCCGAGGTCATAACACCGGGGAGCTGTTTTTT. Translation gives CASREGPRGHNTGELFF. The chain employs TRBV6-6 and TRBJ2-2; D is possibly TRBD1 or TRBD2 (5 bases each). V shed 6 bases and J shed 2 bases, with 19 bases lying between them. CDR1 and CDR2 (germline): MNHNY, SVGAGI (reference sequence). There are 17 residues in the CDR3.

This clonotype was recorded many times. The V call is TRBV20-1, the J call TRBJ1-5; a possible D gene is TRBD1 (5 bases). This CDR3 has 14 amino acids. Germline CDR1 and CDR2: DFQATT and SNEGSKA (reference sequence). Trimming took off 5 bases at V and 1 base at J, with 12 bases between the two ends. The CDR3 bases are TGCAGTGCTGCTCGCCGGGACAGCAATCAGCCCCAGCATTTT. It translates to CSAARRDSNQPQHF.

The chain carries TRBV9 and TRBJ2-6, with TRBD2 matching 11 bases. This CDR3 region has 17 residues. Germline loops: CDR1 SGDLS, CDR2 YYNGEE. The junction had 3 bases not matched to a gene; V was cut back by 4 bases and J by 0 bases. As DNA, the CDR3 is TGTGCCAGCAGCTCCGGGACTAGCGGCTCTGGGGCCAACGTCCTGACTTTC. This sequence encodes CASSSGTSGSGANVLTF.

This clonotype came up many times. This chain uses TRBV7-9 with TRBJ1-1; D gene ambiguous. The germline gives CDR1 SEHNR, CDR2 FQNEAQ (reference sequence). The CDR3 runs to 13 residues. V was cut by 1 base and J by 6 bases, with 9 bases left in between. This CDR3 reads CASSLGPGAEAFF. Here the CDR3 DNA reads TGTGCCAGCAGCTTAGGGCCAGGAGCTGAAGCTTTCTTT.

The CDR3, as DNA: TGTGCCAGCAGCGACTCGGACAGGGGCTACGAGCAGTACTTC. It is translated as CASSDSDRGYEQYF. The rearrangement uses TRBV25-1 and TRBJ2-7; 9 bases match TRBD1. CDR1 is MGHDK and CDR2 is SYGVNS in the germline V gene. J gave up 3 bases and V 6 bases, and 6 bases lay outside the gene matches. This CDR3 is built from 14 residues.